The rows below give T cell receptor beta chains drawn from one sample of a study of human T cells and chemical hapten exposure. TCRdb re-called the RACE reads through MiXCR, storing one row per CDR3 protein. The sample holds about 90,000 distinct CDR3 sequences, about a tenth seen once. Sequenced material: whole blood, taken in connection with sensitization to the hapten diphenylcyclopropenone (DPC). These receptors were obtained from a woman aged 25 to 45 with alopecia areata. Some clones in this sample may be carry-over from other donors' samples. Both conserved end residues are part of each CDR3. D genes are given only for firm matches. Clone size appears in some rows only: once, few, many, or a class for an expanded clone.

j_call | d_call | clone_size | v_call | cdr3_nt | cdr3_aa
TRBJ2-5 | TRBD1 | NA | TRBV6-5 | TGTGCCAGCAGTTACGGGACAGCCCAAGAGACCCAGCACTTC | CASSYGTAQETQHF
TRBJ2-5 | TRBD2 | many | TRBV10-3 | TGTGCCATCAGTGACTTGACTAGCGGAGAACAAGAGACCCAGTACTTC | CAISDLTSGEQETQYF
TRBJ1-6 | TRBD1 | many | TRBV5-1 | TGCGCCAGCAGCTCGAACAGGGGCAGCAATTCACCCCTCCACTTT | CASSSNRGSNSPLHF
TRBJ2-1 | NA | NA | TRBV11-2 | TGTGCCAGCAACCCCAGGGCTGGTGGGCTGGACAACAATGAGCAGTTCTTC | CASNPRAGGLDNNEQFF
TRBJ2-3 | NA | NA | TRBV7-2 | TGTGCCAGCAGCTTAGCGCGTTGGACAGATACGCAGTATTTT | CASSLARWTDTQYF
TRBJ2-5 | NA | NA | TRBV6-5 | TGTGCCAGCAGTTACTCAACAATCCAAGAGACCCAGTACTTC | CASSYSTIQETQYF
TRBJ2-7 | NA | NA | TRBV7-3 | TGTGCCAGCAGCCCCGGGGACCTATACGAGCAGTACTTC | CASSPGDLYEQYF
TRBJ1-5 | TRBD1 | many | TRBV18 | TGTGCCAGCTCACCTTGTCCACAGGGGAGACGCAATCAGCCCCAGCATTTT | CASSPCPQGRRNQPQHF
TRBJ2-1 | TRBD2 | many | TRBV7-7 | TGTGCCAGCAGCTTAACCTTAGCGGGGGTCACCAATGAGCAGTTCTTC | CASSLTLAGVTNEQFF
TRBJ2-3 | NA | NA | TRBV18 | TGTGCCAGCTCACCAATGACAGATACGCAGTATTTT | CASSPMTDTQYF
TRBJ2-1 | NA | many | TRBV4-3 | TGCGCCAGCAGCCAAGATCAGGCTAGCGCCAATGAGCAGTTCTTC | CASSQDQASANEQFF
TRBJ2-2 | NA | few | TRBV18 | TGTGCCAGCTCAAAAAGCGCGAACACCGGGGAGCTGTTTTTT | CASSKSANTGELFF
TRBJ2-1 | NA | many | TRBV29-1 | TGCAGCGTTCACAGGTACAATGAGCAGTTCTTC | CSVHRYNEQFF
TRBJ2-5 | TRBD1 | few | TRBV20-1 | TGCAGTGCTTACAGGGGGCAGGAGACCCAGTACTTC | CSAYRGQETQYF
TRBJ1-1 | NA | NA | TRBV20-1 | TGCAGTGCTAGAGATCCGGGTAGGGCCGGGGGTGAAGCTTTCTTT | CSARDPGRAGGEAFF
TRBJ1-2 | NA | few | TRBV20-1 | TGCAGTGTAAAGACATTGGGGGGGATAACCCTAAACTATGGCTACACCTTC | CSVKTLGGITLNYGYTF
TRBJ1-2 | NA | many | TRBV7-9 | TGTGCCAGCAGCTACTCCTATCAGGGGTCTGGCTACACCTTC | CASSYSYQGSGYTF
TRBJ2-5 | NA | many | TRBV7-2 | TGTGCCAGCAGCTTAGCCCCCAGCGGAGGGGAAGTGGGGACCCAGTACTTC | CASSLAPSGGEVGTQYF
TRBJ2-7 | TRBD1 | few | TRBV7-7 | TGTGCTAGCAGCCGTGGACAGGGGGACTACGAGCAGTACTTC | CASSRGQGDYEQYF
TRBJ2-3 | NA | many | TRBV20-1 | TGCAGTGCTAGAGATCGGAGACAGGTCGACGGTAGCACAGATACGCAGTATTTT | CSARDRRQVDGSTDTQYF
TRBJ1-4 | NA | many | TRBV12-3/TRBV12-4 | TGTGCCAGCAGTTTGGGGGATCTAAAACTGTTTTTT | CASSLGDLKLFF
TRBJ2-5 | NA | medium-sized | TRBV28 | TGTGCCAGCACTCTCATCGGACAAGAGACCCAGTACTTC | CASTLIGQETQYF
TRBJ2-7 | NA | NA | TRBV29-1 | TGCAGCGTTGATATTGCGGGGAACTACGAGCAGTACTTC | CSVDIAGNYEQYF
TRBJ1-6 | NA | many | TRBV21-1 | TGTGCCAGCACTCTTGCCGGAGCCCCGAATTCACCCCTCCACTTT | CASTLAGAPNSPLHF
TRBJ2-1 | NA | many | TRBV6-1 | TGTGCCACCACTGGGTTCGACTTGGGTGAGCAGTTCTTC | CATTGFDLGEQFF
TRBJ1-1 | NA | many | TRBV30 | TGTGCCTGGAGTGTCGGGACGGGATACACTGAAGCTTTCTTT | CAWSVGTGYTEAFF
TRBJ2-7 | TRBD2 | NA | TRBV18 | TGTGCCAGCTCCCTCCAGGTAGCGGGAGTAGGTGAGCAGTACTTC | CASSLQVAGVGEQYF
TRBJ1-5 | NA | NA | TRBV28 | TGTGCCACCCGCAGCCCAGGCGATCAGCCCCAGCATTTT | CATRSPGDQPQHF
TRBJ1-1 | NA | many | TRBV24-1 | TGTGCCACCCAAGTCACTGAAGCTTTCTTT | CATQVTEAFF
TRBJ2-1 | NA | many | TRBV11-2 | TGTGCCAGCAGCTTGTCGACGAGGACCTACAATGAGCAGTTCTTC | CASSLSTRTYNEQFF
TRBJ1-1 | TRBD1 | NA | TRBV10-3 | TGTGCCATCAGCGCTGACAGGGACACTGAAGCTTTCTTT | CAISADRDTEAFF
TRBJ1-1 | NA | NA | TRBV2 | TGTGCCAGCACCCGTAGTGCGACAGTCATAACGAGCACTGAAGCTTTCTTT | CASTRSATVITSTEAFF
TRBJ2-7 | NA | few | TRBV11-1 | TGTGCCAGCAGCCCTGGGGGGGCGCTTTCCTACGAGCAGTACTTC | CASSPGGALSYEQYF
TRBJ2-7 | NA | NA | TRBV9 | TGTGCCAGCAGCGTACAGGGGACCTCCTACGAGCAGTACTTC | CASSVQGTSYEQYF
TRBJ2-5 | TRBD2 | NA | TRBV5-5 | TGTGCCAGCAGCTCGGGACTAGCGGGAGGAGAGACCCAGTACTTC | CASSSGLAGGETQYF
TRBJ2-4 | NA | few | TRBV7-2 | TGTGCCAGCAATAAACCCGGGACAAGCCAAAACATTCCGTACTTC | CASNKPGTSQNIPYF
TRBJ2-5 | NA | many | TRBV12-3/TRBV12-4 | TGTGCCAGCAGTTTAAACAGGAAAGAGACCCAGTACTTC | CASSLNRKETQYF
TRBJ2-7 | NA | few | TRBV24-1 | TGTGCCACCAGTGATCGGGACTCCATTACGGAGCAGTACTTC | CATSDRDSITEQYF
TRBJ1-5 | TRBD1 | NA | TRBV20-1 | TGCAGTGCTAGGCTGACAGGGTTCAATCAGCCCCAGCATTTT | CSARLTGFNQPQHF
TRBJ2-1 | NA | many | TRBV19 | TGTGCCAGCGCGATTGGGGATGAGCAGTTCTTC | CASAIGDEQFF
TRBJ1-5 | TRBD1 | few | TRBV6-2/TRBV6-3 | TGTGCCAGCACCCCCTTAGCCGGGACAGGGGGTCAGCCCCAGCATTTT | CASTPLAGTGGQPQHF